A single sample is the source of the 17 T cell receptor beta chains below, sequenced in a study of CD8 T cells in ankylosing spondylitis. TCRdb passed the 5' RACE reads through MiXCR, listing each CDR3 protein once. The table lists about 170,000 distinct CDR3 sequences, around 17% of them singletons. What was sequenced was blood, either unsorted or a sorted T cell fraction (not recorded which). Receptors were obtained from a male donor with ankylosing spondylitis or in good health (not recorded which).

V gene TRBV11-2 combines with J gene TRBJ2-2; TRBD2 aligns across 10 bases. Germline lookup yields CDR1 SGHAT and CDR2 FQNNGV. V shed 0 bases and J 8 bases; nucleotides not matched to a gene: 12. This CDR3 has 18 amino acids. The CDR3 region is CASSLEPTPLAGAGELFF. CDR3 nucleotides: TGTGCCAGCAGCTTAGAACCCACCCCTCTAGCGGGAGCGGGGGAGCTGTTTTTT.

This clonotype was recorded a few times. This chain joins TRBV29-1 and TRBJ2-5; possible D gene TRBD2, 6 bases. This CDR3 region has 12 residues. Germline V CDR1 and CDR2: SQVTM, ANQGSEA. The ends were cut back, 4 bases at V and 7 bases at J, with 13 bases in the middle. The chain's CDR3 is CSVVSGRGTQYF. CDR3 nucleotide sequence: TGCAGCGTTGTTAGCGGCCGGGGGACCCAGTACTTC.

The V gene is TRBV7-9, the J gene TRBJ1-1; no firm D call. This CDR3 region has 15 residues. V shed 5 bases and J shed 0 bases, with 13 bases lying between them. CDR1 is SEHNR, CDR2 FQNEAQ, per germline (reference sequence). CDR3 DNA: TGTGCCAGCAGCCCCCGTGTGGGGATGAACACTGAAGCTTTCTTT. Protein sequence: CASSPRVGMNTEAFF. Combining the CDR3 with reference TRBV7-9 and TRBJ1-1 gives the whole variable domain DTGVSQNPRHKITKRGQNVTFRCDPISEHNRLYWYRQTLGQGPEFLTYFQNEAQLEKSRLLSDRFSAERPKGSFSTLEIQRTEQGDSAMYLCASSPRVGMNTEAFFGQGTRLTVV.

The rearrangement links TRBV2 to TRBJ1-2; D might be TRBD1 (5 bases). The CDR3 length is 15 residues. Germline-derived CDR1 and CDR2 are SNHLY and FYNNEI. V was trimmed by 3 bases and J by 3 bases, leaving 14 bases between them. Written as DNA, the CDR3 is TGTGCCAGCAGTGATCTTGAAGGGGAGGACTATGGCTACACCTTC. Protein product: CASSDLEGEDYGYTF.

The chain uses TRBV2 and TRBJ1-4, with D perhaps matching TRBD1 (5 bases). Germline assignment: CDR1 SNHLY and CDR2 FYNNEI. Trimming took off 2 bases at V and 1 base at J, with 5 bases between the two ends. The CDR3 contains 14 residues. CDR3: CASSEQGTNEKLFF. CDR3 DNA: TGTGCCAGCAGTGAACAGGGAACTAATGAAAAACTGTTTTTT.

This clonotype was picked up many times. The chain combines TRBV29-1 with TRBJ2-7; D is undetermined. Germline values: CDR1 SQVTM, CDR2 ANQGSEA. V lost 3 bases and J lost 0, with 9 bases in between. This CDR3 has 13 amino acids. This CDR3 is CSVDWGNSYEQYF. Written as DNA, the CDR3 is TGCAGCGTTGATTGGGGAAACTCCTACGAGCAGTACTTC.

CDR3 sequence: CASTTLGGNEQYF. Written as DNA, the CDR3 is TGTGCCAGCACCACCCTCGGGGGAAACGAGCAGTACTTC. The V gene is TRBV2, the J gene TRBJ2-7; TRBD2 might be the D (6 bases). Germline CDR1 reads SNHLY; CDR2 reads FYNNEI. The CDR3 runs 13 residues. Trimming took 7 bases from V and 5 from J, leaving 15 bases between them. Full variable domain (missing parts from reference TRBV2 and TRBJ2-7): EPEVTQTPSHQVTQMGQEVILRCVPISNHLYFYWYRQILGQKVEFLVSFYNNEISEKSEIFDDQFSVERPDGSNFTLKIRSTKLEDSAMYFCASTTLGGNEQYFGPGTRLTVT.

This clonotype was seen at least ten times. The rearrangement links TRBV12-3 or TRBV12-4 to TRBJ1-1, with D possibly TRBD1 on 5 matching bases. Trimming removed 6 bases at V and 5 bases at J, with 13 bases between. This CDR3 is built from 13 residues. The CDR3 DNA reads as TGTGCCAGCAGCAGGGAAGTGGGGACTGAAGCTTTCTTT. Protein: CASSREVGTEAFF.

A remark on this clonotype: Being one base from a much bigger clone, this may be a read error. V is TRBV19 and J is TRBJ2-3, with D hard to call. CDR3 length: 14 amino acids. The germline CDR1 and CDR2 sequences are LNHDA and SQIVND (reference sequence). CDR3 nucleotide sequence: TGTGCCAGTAGTATCGGGCTGAGCACAGATGCGCAGTATTTT. It specifies CASSIGLSTDAQYF.

This clonotype was observed a handful of times. The chain recombines TRBV5-1 with TRBJ2-3; TRBD2 aligns across 7 bases. Germline-derived CDR1 and CDR2 are SGHRS and YFSETQ. There are 13 residues in the CDR3. Trimming took 10 bases from V and 0 from J; bases not matched to a gene: 5. The CDR3 DNA is TGCGCCGGGAGGGAATCTAGCACAGATACGCAGTATTTT. This encodes CAGRESSTDTQYF.

On this clonotype itself: Possible read error: a much larger clone is one base away. V usage is TRBV28 and J usage is TRBJ2-7; TRBD2 might be the D (5 bases). Germline values: CDR1 MDHEN, CDR2 SYDVKM. V lost 1 base and J lost 6, with 13 bases in between. The CDR3 extends over 14 amino acids. CDR3 coding DNA: TGTGCCAGCAGTTTATTTGGCGGGTTTTGCGAGCAGTACTTC. Amino acids: CASSLFGGFCEQYF.

At least ten counts were recorded for this clonotype. The chain uses TRBV28 and TRBJ2-3, with TRBD2 matching 10 bases. There are 15 residues in the CDR3. Germline CDR1 and CDR2: MDHEN and SYDVKM. V gave up 6 bases and J gave up 5 bases; unmatched junction bases: 8. CDR3 loop: CASSWPIAGGDTQYF. The CDR3 nucleotides read TGTGCCAGCAGCTGGCCAATAGCGGGGGGAGATACGCAGTATTTT.

This clonotype was seen a handful of times. The chain couples TRBV3-1 to TRBJ1-2, with a tentative D call TRBD1 (6 bases). Trimming took 6 bases from V and 6 from J, leaving 17 bases between them. Germline V gives CDR1 LGHDT, CDR2 YNNKEL (reference sequence). This CDR3 is built from 14 residues. DNA for the CDR3: TGTGCCAGCAGTCCATTGACGGGGGCGGATGGCTACACCTTC. It yields the protein CASSPLTGADGYTF. Combining the CDR3 with reference TRBV3-1 and TRBJ1-2 gives the whole variable domain DTAVSQTPKYLVTQMGNDKSIKCEQNLGHDTMYWYKQDSKKFLKIMFSYNNKELIINETVPNRFSPKSPDKAHLNLHINSLELGDSAVYFCASSPLTGADGYTFGSGTRLTVV.

The table lists this clonotype with many counts. The genes are TRBV18 and TRBJ2-1; the D is unclear. V lost 2 bases and J 4 bases, leaving 6 bases between the germline ends. In germline, CDR1 is KGHSH, CDR2 LQKENI. This CDR3 is 13 amino acids long. The CDR3 DNA sequence: TGTGCCAGCTCACCAGGAGAGTACAATGAGCAGTTCTTC. Its translation is CASSPGEYNEQFF.

This clonotype came up many times. This chain joins TRBV7-9 and TRBJ2-7; 13 bases are a match to TRBD2. J lost 3 bases, V lost 5 bases, and 4 bases had no gene match. The CDR3 is made up of 15 amino acids. Germline loops: CDR1 SEHNR, CDR2 FQNEAQ (reference sequence). CDR3 amino acids: CASSPGTSGNYEQYF. DNA of the CDR3: TGTGCCAGCAGCCCAGGGACTAGCGGGAACTACGAGCAGTACTTC.

This clonotype was picked up a small number of times. V gene TRBV15 combines with J gene TRBJ2-2; TRBD1 matches 7 bases. CDR1 and CDR2 (germline): LNHNV, YYDKDF (reference sequence). Unmatched junction bases numbered 2, after V lost 5 bases and J lost 2 bases. The CDR3 is made up of 14 amino acids. CDR3 nucleotide sequence: TGTGCCACCAGCCGACAGGGCAACACCGGGGAGCTGTTTTTT. Translated: CATSRQGNTGELFF.

This clonotype occurred many times. The V call is TRBV20-1, the J call TRBJ2-7; D uncertain. The germline V gene encodes CDR1 DFQATT and CDR2 SNEGSKA (reference sequence). The CDR3 has 13 amino acids. V lost 4 bases to trimming and J lost 3 bases, with 13 bases between them. The CDR3 loop reads CSATPFGRYEQYF. CDR3 nucleotide sequence: TGCAGTGCTACCCCCTTCGGGCGCTACGAGCAGTACTTC.